This TCR beta chain originates from a study of cytomegalovirus exposure and HLA in healthy donors. After removal of 7 bases from V and 3 bases from J, the junction contained 10 bases not matched to a gene. CDR1 SNHLY and CDR2 FYNNEI come from the germline V gene. This CDR3 is 16 amino acids long. Primers: 60 Vbeta forward and 13 Jbeta reverse. Sequenced by immunoSEQ multiplex PCR; TCRdb stores in-frame clones only, minus some. Seen here are approximately 120,000 clones, about 10% observed once, and the top ten hold just over 4.5%. Broader study findings: Common viral pathogens seemed, in a later analysis, to connect with several of the most significant clusters. The majority of TCR sequences were rare, yet some public TCRs appeared in many donors.

A word on this clone: Its antigen remains unidentified.

The chain combines TRBV2 with TRBJ2-3; 10 nucleotides agree with TRBD2. Sequenced material: PBMCs. This clonotype was sampled from a woman under 30 in good health and CMV-seropositive. The CDR3 reads CASTLAGGGVTDTQYF. The CDR3, as DNA: TGTGCCAGCACGTTAGCGGGAGGAGGTGTGACAGATACGCAGTATTTT.